This TCR beta chain emerged from a study of T cells after yellow fever vaccination. Per the germline V gene, CDR1 is SGHTA and CDR2 is FQGNSA. V gave up 5 bases and J gave up 4 bases, with 15 bases separating them. The CDR3 runs 15 residues. This clonotype was counted ten times or more. TCRdb ran MiXCR on the 5' RACE reads and lists one entry per CDR3 protein. The profile shows about 320,000 distinct CDR3 sequences, approximately 4% of them singletons. This chain uses TRBV7-2 with TRBJ1-5, with D perhaps TRBD1 (6 bases). The material sequenced was PBMCs, taken 15 days after the yellow fever booster vaccination. This receptor was obtained from a young man who received the YFV17D yellow fever vaccine. The CDR3 protein is CASSVERGRNQPQHF. The CDR3, as DNA: TGTGCCAGCAGCGTAGAACGGGGGCGTAATCAGCCCCAGCATTTT.